This T cell receptor beta chain was identified in a study of monozygotic twins with inflammatory bowel disease. T cells were not sorted, and total RNA was isolated straight from whole blood. No DNA is given; TCRdb re-called the 5' RACE reads and lists each CDR3 protein once. This sample's table reports 140,000 to 150,000 distinct CDR3 sequences. The length of the CDR3 is 16 residues. Germline values: CDR1 SGHDN, CDR2 FVKESK. The chain employs TRBV14 and TRBJ2-1; as DNA is missing, the TRBD2 call by TCRdb cannot be tested. Input material: blood. The TCR sequence derives from a human donor with ulcerative colitis or Crohn's disease, or a healthy co-twin of an affected twin (not recorded which). CDR3 residues: CASSYPGLAGDNEQFF.